This passage covers 8 T cell receptor beta chains from one sample sequenced in a study of CD8 T cells in Susac syndrome (dated by TCRdb to between 2017 and 2020). The library was made by the immunoSEQ multiplex PCR assay. RNA was extracted using the RNeasy kit, and roughly 0.45 to 1 microgram was reverse transcribed with random hexamers. TCRdb trimmed the raw reads at Q25, called clones with MiXCR and kept productive beta chains. Identical CDR3 proteins give one entry, which carries the most common genes and DNA. The sample includes around 170,000 distinct CDR3 sequences, with approximately 94% observed a single time. 0.12% of the sample comes from the top ten. Sequencing was performed on CD4+ T cells from PBMCs. These receptors all stem from a human donor with Susac syndrome.

V and J are TRBV2 and TRBJ2-5; no definite D call. The CDR3 is made up of 11 amino acids. Germline-derived CDR1 and CDR2 are SNHLY and FYNNEI. V lost 7 bases, J lost 5 bases, and 8 bases lay in between. This chain's CDR3 is CASTNSETQYF. CDR3 coding DNA: TGTGCCAGCACCAACTCGGAGACCCAGTACTTC.

The J gene is TRBJ2-1, the V gene TRBV12-3 or TRBV12-4; D is possibly TRBD1 (7 bases). Trimming left V 4 bases short and J 7 bases short, with 14 bases between. The CDR3 has 14 residues. The CDR3 DNA reads TGTGCCAGCAGTTCCACGACAGGGAGGAATGAGCAGTTCTTC. Translated: CASSSTTGRNEQFF.

The chain uses TRBV29-1 and TRBJ2-3, with a weak D call TRBD1 (5 bases). The CDR3 is 13 amino acids. V lost 0 bases to trimming and J lost 6 bases, with 10 bases between them. From germline, CDR1 is SQVTM and CDR2 ANQGSEA. CDR3 DNA sequence: TGCAGCGTTGAAGATTGGAGACAGGATACGCAGTATTTT. This codes for CSVEDWRQDTQYF.

The V gene is TRBV6-1, the J gene TRBJ2-1; 16 nucleotides match TRBD2. The V gene's germline CDR1 is MNHNS and CDR2 SASEGT. J lost 8 bases, V lost 6 bases, and 7 bases had no gene match. The CDR3 runs 16 residues. The DNA of the CDR3 is TGTGCCAGCAGATTTGGGACTAGCGGGGGGGCCCATGAGCAGTTCTTC. It specifies CASRFGTSGGAHEQFF.

This sequence joins TRBV7-3 and TRBJ2-5, with 9 bases that match TRBD2. The V gene's germline CDR1 is SGHTA and CDR2 FQGTGA. J lost 0 bases, V lost 5 bases, and 22 bases had no gene match. The CDR3 loop spans 21 amino acids. CDR3 sequence: CASSLRAGGAGTPSYQETQYF. The CDR3 coding sequence is TGTGCCAGCAGCCTTAGAGCGGGGGGCGCAGGAACCCCCTCGTACCAAGAGACCCAGTACTTC.

The chain employs TRBV7-2 and TRBJ1-5; D ambiguous. The V gene's germline CDR1 is SGHTA and CDR2 FQGNSA. The germline V and J ends were trimmed by 3 bases and 2 bases, with 8 bases remaining between them. The CDR3 length is 14 residues. The CDR3 region has the DNA TGTGCCAGCAGCTTGGGAAGGGGCAATCAGCCCCAGCATTTT. This gives the protein CASSLGRGNQPQHF.

The rearrangement links TRBV7-9 to TRBJ2-5; either TRBD1 or TRBD2 may fit D (5 bases each). V was pared by 5 bases and J by 5 bases, with 18 bases between. Looked up from germline, CDR1 is SEHNR and CDR2 is FQNEAQ (reference sequence). The CDR3 covers 15 residues. The CDR3 coding sequence is TGTGCCAGCAGCGTCTGGGACGGTCCGTGGGAGACCCAGTACTTC. Protein sequence: CASSVWDGPWETQYF.

The chain employs TRBV20-1 and TRBJ2-1; 9 bases are a match to TRBD2. The CDR3 length is 14 residues. CDR1 and CDR2 from the germline V gene are DFQATT and SNEGSKA (reference sequence). V trimming: 5 bases; J trimming: 6 bases; junction bases outside the gene matches: 8. CDR3 loop: CSAGGRGGSNEQFF. CDR3 bases: TGCAGTGCTGGTGGGCGGGGGGGCTCCAATGAGCAGTTCTTC.